This T cell receptor beta chain was documented in a study of shared clonotypes between healthy human individuals. Study-wide findings and caveats: Deeper or shallower sequencing was expected to change how clonotypes are shared among donors. Sharing across a handful of donors was seen in 4% to 5% of naive CD4 clonotypes.

Trimming took 4 bases from V and 8 from J, leaving 15 bases between them. This CDR3 contains 14 residues. Germline CDR1 WNHNN, CDR2 SYGVQD (reference sequence). Original data processing: ImmunoSEQ output lacked quality scores and full-length reads, limiting matched filtering. The repertoire was sequenced with immunoSEQ multiplex PCR; TCRdb's copy has only in-frame clones and lacks some. V and J calls and clone size are as listed in that table; D and trimming were resolved from the DNA. The profile shows approximately 2.4 million clones, about 94% of them singletons. On this clone: What it binds is unknown.

The source of this sequence is a young man in good health. The rearrangement uses TRBV10-1 and TRBJ2-1; the D is unclear. Sequenced: naive CD4+ T cells sorted from blood. Indicated subset: CD45RA+ positively selected. DNA of the CDR3: TGCGCCAGCAGTGGCGCTAGTAGGAAGGATGAGCAGTTCTTC. The encoded protein is CASSGASRKDEQFF.